Listed here are 24 T cell receptor beta chains from one sample, sequenced in a study of blood T cell repertoires in COVID-19. This table comes from immunoSEQ multiplex PCR, and its TCRdb copy is limited to in-frame clones, with some not included. Of some 66,000 clones in the sample, approximately 90% are singletons; the top ten hold around 6.7%. The source material was peripheral blood. The receptor set was obtained from a human donor in a cohort sampled during active COVID-19.

This clone was observed once. The rearrangement joins TRBV5-1 to TRBJ1-2, with TRBD1 identical over 10 bases. The germline V gene encodes CDR1 SGHRS and CDR2 YFSETQ. The ends lost 3 bases at V and 11 bases at J; junction bases unmatched: 4. The CDR3 loop spans 12 amino acids. The CDR3 DNA reads TGCGCCAGCAGCTGGGACAGGGGCGAGTACACCTTC. This sequence encodes CASSWDRGEYTF.

The chain combines TRBV5-6 with TRBJ2-5, with TRBD2 identical over 10 bases. This CDR3 contains 16 residues. Trimming removed 5 bases from V and 2 bases from J; junction bases left unmatched: 9. Germline CDR1 and CDR2: SGHDT and YYEEEE. The CDR3 loop is CASSSYTTSGQETQYF. In nucleotides, the CDR3 is TGTGCCAGCAGTTCCTATACGACTAGCGGGCAAGAGACCCAGTACTTC.

This clone has just one count. Other DNA sequences from this sample encode an identical CDR3 as well. V usage is TRBV21-1 and J usage is TRBJ2-7; TRBD2, the table's D call, was not compared with the DNA. TRBV21-1 is an annotated pseudogene. The CDR3 loop spans 17 amino acids. This CDR3 reads CASSGQGLAGGYYEQYF. The CDR3 nucleotides are TGTGCCAGCAGCGGGCAGGGACTAGCGGGGGGGTACTACGAGCAGTACTTC.

The chain has TRBV29-1 and TRBJ2-3, with a weak D call TRBD2 (6 bases). The CDR3 sequence is 14 residues long. CDR1 and CDR2 from the germline V gene are SQVTM and ANQGSEA. V was trimmed by 1 base and J by 0 bases, leaving 8 bases between them. The CDR3 is CSVEGGTSTDTQYF. As DNA, the CDR3 is TGCAGCGTTGAAGGGGGGACTAGCACAGATACGCAGTATTTT.

The genes are TRBV5-4 and TRBJ2-2; 7 bases map to TRBD2. Unmatched junction bases numbered 6, after V lost 4 bases and J lost 6 bases. Germline CDR1 and CDR2: SGHNT and YYREEE (reference sequence). CDR3 size: 14 residues. The CDR3 DNA sequence: TGTGCCAGCAGCCAAAGGGAGGGGCCCGGGGAGCTGTTTTTT. It codes for CASSQREGPGELFF.

The J gene is TRBJ2-7, the V gene TRBV11-3, with D perhaps TRBD1 (5 bases). V was shortened by 9 bases and J by 3 bases, with 12 bases between the two germline ends. Germline values: CDR1 SGHNT, CDR2 YENEEA. CDR3 length: 12 residues. In nucleotides, the CDR3 is TGTGCCAGATTTTACAGGCTCTACGAGCAGTACTTC. This codes for CARFYRLYEQYF.

The gene calls are TRBV9 and TRBJ1-2; D uncertain. Germline CDR1 reads SGDLS; CDR2 reads YYNGEE. Trimming took 0 bases from V and 4 from J, leaving 7 bases between them. The CDR3 consists of 13 residues. CDR3: CASSVEQSYGYTF. The CDR3 DNA sequence: TGTGCCAGCAGCGTAGAACAGAGCTATGGCTACACCTTC.

The chain is built from TRBV3-1 (or the pseudogene TRBV3-2) and TRBJ2-3; TRBD1 agrees at 7 bases. There are 14 residues in the CDR3. With 7 bases clipped from V and 5 bases from J, the junction kept 9 bases outside the gene matches. Germline V gene data show CDR1 as LGHDT and CDR2 as YNNKEL (reference sequence). CDR3 residues: CASTTGVSVDTQYF. The CDR3 coding sequence is TGTGCCAGCACCACAGGGGTTTCGGTAGATACGCAGTATTTT.

The chain couples TRBV11-3 to TRBJ2-1; 7 bases fit TRBD2. This CDR3 contains 15 residues. The J segment lost 7 bases and the V segment lost 4 bases, leaving 10 bases of the junction unmatched. Germline loops: CDR1 SGHNT, CDR2 YENEEA. The CDR3 reads CASSSSGNIGNEQFF. The CDR3 nucleotides read TGTGCCAGCAGCTCTAGCGGCAATATAGGAAATGAGCAGTTCTTC.

The chain links TRBV19 to TRBJ2-7, with 8 bases lining up with TRBD2. The germline V gene has CDR1 LNHDA and CDR2 SQIVND (reference sequence). The junction had 17 bases not matched to a gene; V was cut back by 9 bases and J by 1 base. CDR3 length equals 17 residues. The CDR3 nucleotides read TGTGCCAGCTCCGGGACAACCCGGGGGGGGTTATCCTACGAGCAGTACTTC. Residues: CASSGTTRGGLSYEQYF.

The V gene is TRBV18, the J gene TRBJ2-3; D not certain. Germline V gene data show CDR1 as KGHSH and CDR2 as LQKENI. This CDR3 has 12 residues. V was pared by 6 bases and J by 3 bases, with 7 bases between. The DNA of the CDR3 is TGTGCCAGCTCCCTCCGGACAGATACGCAGTATTTT. Protein: CASSLRTDTQYF.

The rearrangement uses TRBV5-6 and TRBJ2-5; weak D call: TRBD2 (6 bases). V dropped 4 bases and J dropped 5 bases, with 9 bases sitting between them. The germline V gene has CDR1 SGHDT and CDR2 YYEEEE. The CDR3 has 12 residues. CDR3 coding DNA: TGTGCCAGCAGCGTCACTAGCGAGACCCAGTACTTC. This translates into CASSVTSETQYF.

The chain employs TRBV7-9 and TRBJ1-5, with D perhaps matching TRBD1 (6 bases). Trimming took off 5 bases at V and 6 bases at J, with 14 bases between the two ends. From germline, CDR1 is SEHNR and CDR2 FQNEAQ (reference sequence). The CDR3 runs 14 residues. In DNA, the CDR3 is TGTGCCAGCAGCCAGGGGACAAGGGGTCAGCCCCAGCATTTT. This translates into CASSQGTRGQPQHF.

This chain links TRBV7-3 with TRBJ1-1, with 7 bases identical to TRBD1. The germline V gene has CDR1 SGHTA and CDR2 FQGTGA. The V and J ends lost 5 bases and 5 bases, in that order; junction bases with no gene match: 17. The CDR3 is 17 amino acids. CDR3 bases: TGTGCCAGCAGCGCGACCGCGACAGGGTCTGTATGGACTGAAGCTTTCTTT. This codes for CASSATATGSVWTEAFF.

This clone has more than one count but fewer than ten. This rearrangement joins TRBV2 to TRBJ2-2, with 10 nucleotides matching TRBD2. J was trimmed by 4 bases and V by 6 bases; bases with no gene match: 5. CDR3 size: 15 residues. From germline, CDR1 is SNHLY and CDR2 FYNNEI. The CDR3 bases are TGTGCCAGCAGGCTACTAGCGGGACCCACCGGGGAGCTGTTTTTT. Its protein product is CASRLLAGPTGELFF.

The chain combines TRBV10-3 with TRBJ1-2, with TRBD1 as a possible D gene (6 bases). The V gene's germline CDR1 is ENHRY and CDR2 SYGVKD. V was shortened by 3 bases and J by 14 bases, with 13 bases between the two germline ends. The CDR3 length is 11 residues. CDR3 nucleotide sequence: TGTGCCATCAGTGACAGGGGTGTCGAGACCTTC. Protein sequence: CAISDRGVETF.

This clone was picked up a small number of times. The chain combines TRBV29-1 with TRBJ2-3; the match to TRBD2 covers 8 bases. Germline loops: CDR1 SQVTM, CDR2 ANQGSEA. The length of the CDR3 is 14 residues. V lost 7 bases and J lost 5; bases outside the gene matches: 11. This CDR3 is CSGGEREFVDTQYF. CDR3 nucleotide sequence: TGCAGCGGGGGGGAGCGGGAGTTTGTAGATACGCAGTATTTT.

The chain links TRBV5-1 to TRBJ1-4; D not certain. Trimming took 1 base from V and 5 from J, leaving 9 bases between them. The germline V gene has CDR1 SGHRS and CDR2 YFSETQ. The CDR3 runs 14 residues. The CDR3: CASSLSVKNEKLFF. The CDR3 nucleotides are TGCGCCAGCAGCTTGTCAGTTAAAAATGAAAAACTGTTTTTT.

To note about this clone: One junction end disagrees with the germline gene, perhaps due to a read error. The chain recombines TRBV30 with TRBJ2-1; 15 positions match TRBD2. The germline CDR1 and CDR2 sequences are GTSNPN and SVGIG (reference sequence). This CDR3 is 18 amino acids long. CDR3 in amino acids: CAWSRGGTSGRFPNGQFF. Written as DNA, the CDR3 is TGTGCCTGGAGTCGGGGAGGGACTAGCGGGAGGTTTCCCAATGGGCAGTTCTTC. The full variable domain, in which reference TRBV30 and TRBJ2-1 provide the parts outside the CDR3, is SQTIHQWPATLVQPVGSPLSLECTVEGTSNPNLYWYRQAAGRGLQLLFYSVGIGQISSEVPQNLSASRPQDRQFILSSKKLLLSDSGFYLCAWSRGGTSGRFPNGQFFGPGTRLTVL.

The rearrangement uses TRBV14 and TRBJ1-2, with a tentative D call TRBD1 (5 bases). The germline CDR1 and CDR2 sequences are SGHDN and FVKESK. This CDR3 contains 14 residues. V was pared by 0 bases and J by 4 bases, with 9 bases between. The CDR3 reads CASSQDRRGYGYTF. CDR3 sequence (DNA): TGTGCCAGCAGCCAAGATAGGAGGGGCTATGGCTACACCTTC.

This chain uses TRBV5-6 with TRBJ2-1, with 7 bases aligning to TRBD2. This CDR3 is 14 amino acids long. CDR1 is SGHDT, CDR2 YYEEEE, per germline. Germline trimming cut 0 bases from V and 3 bases from J; bases unmatched to any gene: 0. CDR3 in DNA: TGTGCCAGCAGCTTGGCTAGCGGCTACAATGAGCAGTTCTTC. Translating gives CASSLASGYNEQFF.

The chain employs TRBV6-2 or TRBV6-3 and TRBJ2-1; no firm D call. Germline CDR1 and CDR2: MNHEY and SVGEGT. V was cut by 2 bases and J by 8 bases, with 7 bases left in between. The CDR3 loop spans 12 amino acids. CDR3 protein: CASSYGPDEQFF. The CDR3 DNA reads as TGTGCCAGCAGTTACGGTCCGGATGAGCAGTTCTTC.

The V and J genes are TRBV2 and TRBJ2-1; a weak D match, TRBD2 (5 bases). Germline V gives CDR1 SNHLY, CDR2 FYNNEI. V lost 3 bases and J lost 3, with 6 bases in between. The CDR3 contains 13 residues. This CDR3 reads CASSDTSYNEQFF. The DNA for the CDR3 is TGTGCCAGCAGTGATACTAGCTACAATGAGCAGTTCTTC.

V gene TRBV5-1 combines with J gene TRBJ1-1; 9 nucleotides match TRBD1. The ends lost 3 bases at V and 1 base at J; junction bases unmatched: 7. Germline assignment: CDR1 SGHRS and CDR2 YFSETQ. There are 16 residues in the CDR3. CDR3 DNA: TGCGCCAGCAGCTCCAGACAGGGGGGGACGAACACTGAAGCTTTCTTT. Translated: CASSSRQGGTNTEAFF.